This passage covers 22 T cell receptor beta chains from one sample sequenced in a study of vaccination effects on CD4 cells after COVID-19. Repertoires were generated with immunoSEQ multiplex PCR, while TCRdb's copy carries only in-frame clones and drops some. The profile shows approximately 25,000 clones, around three quarters of them singletons. Within the ViraFEST assay, antigen-specific CD4+ T cells underwent expansion with viral peptide pools prior to sequencing. The culture ran for roughly ten days, and then CD4+ T cells were isolated. Recipients of the vaccine had no prior SARS-CoV-2 infection and negative nucleocapsid antibodies. For these TCRs, the target antigens are not known. The sequences come from CD4+ T cells from PBMCs cultured with HCoV-NL63 spike peptides, collected before COVID-19 vaccination. The source is a human donor who received a COVID-19 vaccine.

The V and J genes are TRBV27 and TRBJ1-4, with D uncertain. The CDR3 is made up of 14 amino acids. Trimming removed 4 bases at V and 7 bases at J, with 13 bases between. Germline CDR1 is MNHEY and CDR2 is SMNVEV (reference sequence). The CDR3 region has the DNA TGTGCCAGCAGTTCCCTTAAGGCGGCTGAAAAACTGTTTTTT. Its protein is CASSSLKAAEKLFF. Variable domain in full (rest from reference TRBV27 and TRBJ1-4): EAQVTQNPRYLITVTGKKLTVTCSQNMNHEYMSWYRQDPGLGLRQIYYSMNVEVTDKGDVPEGYKVSRKEKRNFPLILESPSPNQTSLYFCASSSLKAAEKLFFGSGTQLSVL.

The chain employs TRBV6-6 and TRBJ2-1; D perhaps matches TRBD1 (5 bases). The CDR3 consists of 15 residues. Germline loops: CDR1 MNHNY, CDR2 SVGAGI (reference sequence). Trimming took off 7 bases at V and 0 bases at J, with 13 bases between the two ends. The chain's CDR3 is CASTPRQSSYNEQFF. CDR3 sequence (DNA): TGTGCCAGCACCCCAAGACAGAGCTCCTACAATGAGCAGTTCTTC.

This clone was seen just once. CDR3 nucleotide sequence: TGTGCCAGCAGTACTACAGGTTATGGCTACACCTTC. This codes for CASSTTGYGYTF. The rearrangement joins TRBV28 to TRBJ1-2; D is possibly TRBD1 (5 bases). Germline CDR1 and CDR2: MDHEN and SYDVKM. V lost 5 bases to trimming and J lost 5 bases, with 9 bases between them. CDR3 length: 12 residues.

The genes are TRBV6-2 or TRBV6-3 and TRBJ1-1; TRBD1 aligns across 7 bases. Unmatched junction bases numbered 5, after V lost 4 bases and J lost 9 bases. The CDR3 length is 12 residues. The germline V gene has CDR1 MNHEY and CDR2 SVGEGT. CDR3 coding DNA: TGTGCCAGCAGTTCCAGACAGGGCCAAGCTTTCTTT. Protein product: CASSSRQGQAFF.

This sequence joins TRBV29-1 and TRBJ1-1, with D unclear. Trimming pared 4 bases from V and 1 base from J, leaving 1 base between. This CDR3 has 10 amino acids. Per the germline V gene, CDR1 is SQVTM and CDR2 is ANQGSEA. The CDR3 DNA reads as TGCAGCGTTGCGAACACTGAAGCTTTCTTT. Amino acids: CSVANTEAFF.

The chain recombines TRBV18 with TRBJ2-3, with a weak D call TRBD2 (5 bases). From germline, CDR1 is KGHSH and CDR2 LQKENI. The CDR3 runs 13 residues. V shed 3 bases and J shed 4 bases, with 8 bases lying between them. The CDR3 nucleotides are TGTGCCAGCTCACCCCCCGGGGCAGATACGCAGTATTTT. Encoded protein: CASSPPGADTQYF. Together with reference TRBV18 and TRBJ2-3, the CDR3 gives the full variable domain: NAGVMQNPRHLVRRRGQEARLRCSPMKGHSHVYWYRQLPEEGLKFMVYLQKENIIDESGMPKERFSAEFPKEGPSILRIQQVVRGDSAAYFCASSPPGADTQYFGPGTRLTVL.

The chain employs TRBV27 and TRBJ2-1, with 7 bases aligning to TRBD2. Germline trimming cut 5 bases from V and 0 bases from J; bases unmatched to any gene: 7. This CDR3 comprises 16 residues. Germline V gene data show CDR1 as MNHEY and CDR2 as SMNVEV (reference sequence). DNA for the CDR3: TGTGCCAGCAGTCCCCGGACTAGAATCTCCTACAATGAGCAGTTCTTC. It specifies CASSPRTRISYNEQFF.

This clone was counted a single time. The V call is TRBV10-3, the J call TRBJ2-1; tentatively, D is TRBD1 or TRBD2 (7 bases each). With 4 bases removed from V and 9 bases from J, the gap between germline ends came to 25 bases. CDR1 is ENHRY, CDR2 SYGVKD, per germline. This CDR3 region has 17 residues. The DNA of the CDR3 is TGTGCCATCAGTGTGGAGTCTAGCGGATCCCCAGGGGGTGAGCAGTTCTTC. Translation gives CAISVESSGSPGGEQFF.

The V call is TRBV18, the J call TRBJ2-1; 11 bases are shared with TRBD2. The germline gives CDR1 KGHSH, CDR2 LQKENI. The CDR3 is made up of 15 amino acids. The J segment lost 4 bases and the V segment lost 3 bases, leaving 2 bases of the junction unmatched. In DNA form, the CDR3 reads TGTGCCAGCTCACCCCCTAGCGGGGGGTACAATGAGCAGTTCTTC. As protein: CASSPPSGGYNEQFF.

The chain joins TRBV30 to TRBJ1-3; possible D gene TRBD1, 5 bases. The CDR3 is made up of 16 amino acids. V shed 3 bases and J shed 1 base, with 16 bases lying between them. Germline CDR1 GTSNPN, CDR2 SVGIG (reference sequence). CDR3: CAWSQKGTPSGNTIYF. CDR3 bases: TGTGCCTGGAGCCAGAAGGGGACCCCTTCTGGAAACACCATATATTTT.

The chain uses TRBV18 and TRBJ1-1; D call uncertain. The CDR3 has 15 residues. Per germline, CDR1 KGHSH and CDR2 LQKENI. Between the trimmed V and J ends, which lost 5 bases and 2 bases, there was a span of 15 bases. The CDR3 protein is CASSSGILQNTEAFF. The CDR3, as DNA: TGTGCCAGCTCATCCGGGATCCTACAAAACACTGAAGCTTTCTTT.

This chain connects TRBV11-3 to TRBJ2-3, with 8 bases matching TRBD2. CDR1 is SGHNT, CDR2 YENEEA, per germline. Trimming removed 8 bases from V and 6 bases from J; junction bases left unmatched: 10. This CDR3 has 14 residues. This chain's CDR3 is CASAPGLGRDTQYF. Here the CDR3 DNA reads TGTGCCAGCGCACCGGGACTAGGAAGGGATACGCAGTATTTT. Looking up the rest from reference TRBV11-3 and TRBJ2-3 gives the full variable domain: EAGVVQSPRYKIIEKKQPVAFWCNPISGHNTLYWYLQNLGQGPELLIRYENEEAVDDSQLPKDRFSAERLKGVDSTLKIQPAELGDSAVYLCASAPGLGRDTQYFGPGTRLTVL.

The genes are TRBV18 and TRBJ2-1; no reliable D call. The V gene's germline CDR1 is KGHSH and CDR2 LQKENI. V lost 3 bases to trimming and J lost 5 bases, with 11 bases between them. The CDR3 spans 14 residues. The CDR3 bases are TGTGCCAGCTCACCTGGGGAATTCCACAATGAGCAGTTCTTC. As protein: CASSPGEFHNEQFF.

The chain has TRBV19 and TRBJ1-3, with D unclear. V shed 7 bases and J shed 0 bases, with 13 bases lying between them. The CDR3 loop spans 15 amino acids. The germline V gene encodes CDR1 LNHDA and CDR2 SQIVND (reference sequence). Here the CDR3 reads CASTADIDSGNTIYF. The CDR3 region has the DNA TGTGCCAGTACCGCAGATATAGACTCTGGAAACACCATATATTTT.

The chain combines TRBV15 with TRBJ1-1; D unresolved. Germline lookup yields CDR1 LNHNV and CDR2 YYDKDF (reference sequence). Trimming shortened V by 3 bases and J by 4 bases, and 18 bases separated the two germline ends. The CDR3 is 16 amino acids. CDR3 loop: CATSSRDYGSSTEAFF. Here the CDR3 DNA reads TGTGCCACCAGCAGCCGGGATTACGGTTCCTCCACTGAAGCTTTCTTT. Using reference TRBV15 and TRBJ1-1 for the parts outside the CDR3, the full variable domain is DAMVIQNPRYQVTQFGKPVTLSCSQTLNHNVMYWYQQKSSQAPKLLFHYYDKDFNNEADTPDNFQSRRPNTSFCFLDIRSPGLGDTAMYLCATSSRDYGSSTEAFFGQGTRLTVV.

The chain uses TRBV3-1 (or the pseudogene TRBV3-2) and TRBJ2-1; D remains ambiguous. V was pared by 4 bases and J by 0 bases, with 10 bases between. Germline values: CDR1 LGHDT, CDR2 YNNKEL (reference sequence). The CDR3 runs to 15 residues. The CDR3 sequence is CASSPLRSSYNEQFF. The CDR3, as DNA: TGTGCCAGCAGCCCTCTTCGATCCTCCTACAATGAGCAGTTCTTC.

The V call is TRBV7-2, the J call TRBJ1-6; possibly TRBD1 for D (5 bases). The CDR3 consists of 18 residues. The germline V gene has CDR1 SGHTA and CDR2 FQGNSA. V was cut by 0 bases and J by 0 bases, with 12 bases left in between. In DNA form, the CDR3 reads TGTGCCAGCAGCTTAGCGCAAACAGGAAGCTCCTATAATTCACCCCTCCACTTT. Translation gives CASSLAQTGSSYNSPLHF.

The V gene is TRBV7-8, the J gene TRBJ1-4; D perhaps matches TRBD1 (5 bases). This CDR3 comprises 16 residues. The V gene lost 4 bases and the J gene lost 8 bases, with 20 bases spanning the gap. Germline lookup yields CDR1 SGHVS and CDR2 FQNEAQ. CDR3 residues: CASSSLMWGVEEKLFF. CDR3 in DNA: TGTGCCAGCAGCTCCCTAATGTGGGGGGTAGAGGAAAAACTGTTTTTT.

The rearrangement uses TRBV7-9 and TRBJ2-7; D is possibly TRBD1 or TRBD2 (5 bases each). The CDR3 loop spans 13 amino acids. Germline V lookup: CDR1 SEHNR, CDR2 FQNEAQ (reference sequence). V lost 1 base and J 4 bases, leaving 8 bases between the germline ends. CDR3 sequence: CASSLGDAYEQYF. The CDR3 DNA sequence: TGTGCCAGCAGCTTAGGGGACGCATACGAGCAGTACTTC.

This rearrangement joins TRBV6-5 to TRBJ2-3, with TRBD2 matching over 11 bases. CDR1 is MNHEY, CDR2 SVGAGI, per germline. The J segment lost 5 bases and the V segment lost 3 bases, leaving 4 bases of the junction unmatched. The CDR3 has 15 residues. The CDR3 DNA sequence: TGTGCCAGCAGTTATAGCGGGAGGGCGGGAGATACGCAGTATTTT. Translated: CASSYSGRAGDTQYF.

CDR3 protein: CASSVRDAPYNEQFF. CDR3 bases: TGTGCCAGCAGCGTAAGGGACGCACCCTACAATGAGCAGTTCTTC. This sequence joins TRBV9 and TRBJ2-1; perhaps D is TRBD1 or TRBD2 (5 bases each). CDR3 length: 15 residues. Trimming removed 1 base at V and 2 bases at J, with 10 bases between. Germline V gene sequence: CDR1 SGDLS, CDR2 YYNGEE.

J is TRBJ1-5 and V is TRBV28; 9 bases align to TRBD1. V trimming: 6 bases; J trimming: 2 bases; junction bases outside the gene matches: 5. Germline CDR1 is MDHEN and CDR2 is SYDVKM. The CDR3 spans 15 residues. CDR3 region: CASRGQGTGNQPQHF. CDR3 nucleotides: TGTGCCAGCAGGGGACAGGGTACTGGCAATCAGCCCCAGCATTTT.